Following are 18 T cell receptor beta chains from one sample sequenced in a study of T-cell reconstitution after alpha-beta-depleted transplantation in children. The TCRbeta library was prepared with unique molecular identifiers. From the PCR reads, TCRdb called clonotypes with MiXCR, one entry per CDR3 protein. Of roughly 400,000 distinct CDR3 sequences listed, approximately 41% were seen once; the top ten hold approximately 25%. The sequences come from PBMCs, collected before TCRalphabeta/CD19-depleted stem cell transplant. The origin of the receptors is a girl aged 2 to 10 with aplastic anemia, due to receive a stem cell transplant.

This clonotype came up once. The chain links TRBV12-3 or TRBV12-4 to TRBJ2-2, with unresolved D. V gave up 4 bases and J gave up 7 bases, with 4 bases separating them. CDR3 size: 11 residues. The chain's CDR3 is CASSYFGELFF. The CDR3 DNA is TGTGCCAGCAGTTATTTCGGGGAGCTGTTTTTT.

In nucleotides, the CDR3 is TGTGCCAGCCTGAACAGGGGGCCCTACAATGAGCAGTTCTTC. Translating it yields CASLNRGPYNEQFF. The chain links TRBV18 to TRBJ2-1, with TRBD1 matching over 9 bases. Germline values: CDR1 KGHSH, CDR2 LQKENI. The CDR3 totals 14 residues. J was trimmed by 2 bases and V by 8 bases; bases with no gene match: 4.

The gene calls are TRBV24-1 and TRBJ2-3; D ambiguous. This CDR3 has 13 residues. V was clipped by 5 bases and J by 1 base, with 6 bases between them. Per germline, CDR1 KGHDR and CDR2 SFDVKD. The CDR3: CATSASGTDTQYF. CDR3 coding DNA: TGTGCCACCAGTGCGTCGGGCACAGATACGCAGTATTTT.

At least ten counts were recorded for this clonotype. The V and J genes are TRBV6-1 and TRBJ1-1, with D uncertain. Germline V gene sequence: CDR1 MNHNS, CDR2 SASEGT. V lost 5 bases, J lost 7 bases, and 14 bases lay in between. The CDR3 runs 13 residues. The CDR3 coding sequence is TGTGCCAGCAGTCCTTTACGGGTCCGTGAAGCTTTCTTT. It is translated as CASSPLRVREAFF.

J is TRBJ2-1 and V is TRBV29-1; tentatively, D is TRBD2 (5 bases). The CDR3 runs to 13 residues. Germline CDR1 is SQVTM and CDR2 is ANQGSEA. The ends were cut back, 6 bases at V and 0 bases at J, with 9 bases in the middle. In DNA, the CDR3 is TGCAGCGTCCCAGGAGGCTCCTACAATGAGCAGTTCTTC. Translated: CSVPGGSYNEQFF.

This chain uses TRBV28 with TRBJ2-3, with D hard to call. The V end lost 2 bases, the J end lost 6 bases, and 12 bases lay between the germline ends. Looked up from germline, CDR1 is MDHEN and CDR2 is SYDVKM. The CDR3 has 14 amino acids. The DNA of the CDR3 is TGTGCCAGCAGTTTACTCAACAGCGTGGATACGCAGTATTTT. It yields the protein CASSLLNSVDTQYF.

The gene calls are TRBV6-5 and TRBJ1-2, with D unresolved. V was shortened by 0 bases and J by 2 bases, with 7 bases between the two germline ends. Looked up from germline, CDR1 is MNHEY and CDR2 is SVGAGI. The CDR3 has 14 residues. CDR3 nucleotide sequence: TGTGCCAGCAGTTACTCGAGGACGAACTATGGCTACACCTTC. Translating it yields CASSYSRTNYGYTF.

The chain uses TRBV13 and TRBJ2-1; possible D gene TRBD2, 6 bases. CDR1 and CDR2 (germline): PRHDT, FYEKMQ (reference sequence). Between the trimmed V and J ends, which lost 0 bases and 0 bases, there was a span of 12 bases. The CDR3 is 17 amino acids. CDR3 in amino acids: CASSLGYGSPSYNEQFF. DNA for the CDR3: TGTGCCAGCAGCTTAGGATACGGGAGCCCCTCCTACAATGAGCAGTTCTTC.

This clonotype has a single count. The chain uses TRBV2 and TRBJ2-1; 7 bases are a match to TRBD2. This CDR3 is built from 14 residues. CDR1 is SNHLY, CDR2 FYNNEI, per germline. Trimming at V came to 3 bases and at J to 2 bases, leaving 1 base not matched to a gene. As DNA, the CDR3 is TGTGCCAGCAGTGAGCGGGGGACCTACAATGAGCAGTTCTTC. Protein sequence: CASSERGTYNEQFF.

The CDR3 coding sequence is TGCGCCAGCAGCCTGATCGGCTTTGAGCAGTTCTTC. Its protein is CASSLIGFEQFF. The chain has TRBV5-1 and TRBJ2-1, with no clear D. Germline CDR1 is SGHRS and CDR2 is YFSETQ. Trimming pared 4 bases from V and 9 bases from J, leaving 11 bases between. This CDR3 is built from 12 residues. Full variable domain (rest looked up from reference TRBV5-1 and TRBJ2-1): KAGVTQTPRYLIKTRGQQVTLSCSPISGHRSVSWYQQTPGQGLQFLFEYFSETQRNKGNFPGRFSGRQFSNSRSEMNVSTLELGDSALYLCASSLIGFEQFFGPGTRLTVL.

The chain's CDR3 is CSAKPQGADGYTF. The CDR3 DNA reads as TGCAGTGCAAAGCCACAGGGGGCAGACGGCTACACCTTC. This chain links TRBV20-1 with TRBJ1-2; 9 nucleotides agree with TRBD1. The CDR3 runs 13 residues. V dropped 6 bases and J dropped 8; count of bases not matched to a gene: 10. The germline V gene encodes CDR1 DFQATT and CDR2 SNEGSKA (reference sequence).

This clonotype is labeled medium-sized (0.01 to 0.1%). CDR3 sequence: CASSPFTDTQYF. Written as DNA, the CDR3 is TGTGCCAGCAGCCCGTTCACAGATACGCAGTATTTT. V usage is TRBV14 and J usage is TRBJ2-3; D is uncertain. Between the trimmed V and J ends, which lost 4 bases and 2 bases, there was a span of 4 bases. CDR1 and CDR2 (germline): SGHDN, FVKESK. This CDR3 contains 12 residues.

This chain joins TRBV3-1 and TRBJ2-1, with a tentative D call TRBD1 (5 bases). Germline-derived CDR1 and CDR2 are LGHDT and YNNKEL (reference sequence). The CDR3 spans 15 residues. Trimming took off 0 bases at V and 7 bases at J, with 13 bases between the two ends. The chain's CDR3 is CASSQDSQGRNEQFF. DNA for the CDR3: TGTGCCAGCAGCCAAGATTCGCAGGGTAGGAATGAGCAGTTCTTC.

The chain uses TRBV5-1 and TRBJ2-1, with 7 nucleotides matching TRBD2. The CDR3 covers 15 residues. Trimming took 3 bases from V and 6 from J; bases not matched to a gene: 9. Germline V gene lookup returns CDR1 SGHRS and CDR2 YFSETQ. The CDR3 bases are TGCGCCAGCAGCTATCAGAGGGAGGGATTCAATGAGCAGTTCTTC. Translation gives CASSYQREGFNEQFF. Supplemented by reference TRBV5-1 and TRBJ2-1, the full variable domain reads KAGVTQTPRYLIKTRGQQVTLSCSPISGHRSVSWYQQTPGQGLQFLFEYFSETQRNKGNFPGRFSGRQFSNSRSEMNVSTLELGDSALYLCASSYQREGFNEQFFGPGTRLTVL.

There are a few counts of this clonotype. A much bigger clone sits one base away, suggesting this may be a read error. The chain links TRBV12-3 or TRBV12-4 to TRBJ2-2, with D perhaps given as TRBD1 or TRBD2 (5 bases each). With 11 bases removed from V and 4 bases from J, the gap between germline ends came to 32 bases. CDR3 size: 19 residues. CDR3: CARCLRVSAGARGTGELFF. The CDR3 bases are TGTGCCCGCTGTTTACGCGTGTCAGCCGGGGCCCGCGGCACCGGGGAGCTGTTTTTT.

The chain has TRBV27 and TRBJ1-5, with D possibly being TRBD1 (5 bases). The V and J ends lost 5 bases and 4 bases respectively, with 15 bases between them. Germline V gene data show CDR1 as MNHEY and CDR2 as SMNVEV (reference sequence). The CDR3 runs to 15 residues. The CDR3 is CASSETIGGNQPQHF. The DNA for the CDR3 is TGTGCCAGCAGTGAGACTATTGGGGGGAATCAGCCCCAGCATTTT.

CDR3 nucleotides: TGCAGTGGTCAGCCACCGGGACTAGCGGGAGTGAAGAGCACAGATACGCAGTATTTT. Residues: CSGQPPGLAGVKSTDTQYF. V is TRBV20-1 and J is TRBJ2-3, with 14 bases matching TRBD2. The CDR3 spans 19 residues. V gave up 7 bases and J gave up 0 bases; unmatched junction bases: 15. Germline loops: CDR1 DFQATT, CDR2 SNEGSKA (reference sequence).

The V gene is TRBV6-1, the J gene TRBJ1-2; TRBD1 aligns across 7 bases. The CDR3 length is 13 residues. Germline values: CDR1 MNHNS, CDR2 SASEGT. V was clipped by 8 bases and J by 4 bases; unmatched bases: 7. The CDR3 nucleotides are TGTGCCAGCTCTACATCAGGGGGCTATGGCTACACCTTC. Translated, it gives CASSTSGGYGYTF.